The present TCR beta chain was sequenced within a study of cytomegalovirus exposure and HLA in healthy donors. A few counts support this clone. The CDR3 is 14 amino acids. Deletions cut 6 bases from V and 7 bases from J, with 13 bases between. Germline loops: CDR1 MNHEY, CDR2 SMNVEV (reference sequence). PCR involved 60 Vbeta and 13 Jbeta primers. Data came from immunoSEQ multiplex PCR; TCRdb stores just in-frame clones and leaves some out. The sample has about 86,000 clones; 75% to 85% are singletons. The V and J genes are TRBV27 and TRBJ1-6; a weak D match, TRBD1 (6 bases). This TCR came from a woman in her thirties or forties in good health and CMV-seropositive. The sequencing input was PBMCs. The DNA of the CDR3 is TGTGCCAGCAGCGGGACATCAGTAAATTCACCCCTCCACTTT. It translates to CASSGTSVNSPLHF.